This T cell receptor beta chain was sequenced for a study of T-cell reconstitution after alpha-beta-depleted transplantation in children. The library targeted TCRbeta and was prepared with unique molecular identifiers. TCRdb recomputed calls from the PCR reads with MiXCR, one row per CDR3 protein. The table has about 77,000 distinct CDR3 sequences, around 18% seen once. Regarding this clonotype: Its specificity is unknown.

The study's findings and limits: One year after transplant, T-cell counts and diversity came mostly from newly produced T cells. Surviving thymic progenitors and recipient T cells were the source of high TCRbeta diversity at day 60 in some patients. Several hundred expanded graft clones reportedly gave rise to the alpha-beta T cells present about two months after transplant.

Germline loops: CDR1 SGHRS, CDR2 YFSETQ. This CDR3 comprises 13 residues. With 3 bases removed from V and 1 base from J, the gap between germline ends came to 7 bases. The receptor was isolated from a male patient aged 2 to 9 who had a stem cell transplant for acute lymphoblastic leukemia, so the T cells may come from the graft donor. The source material was PBMCs, mostly from graft donor cells, sampled 360 days after TCRalphabeta/CD19-depleted stem cell transplant. V usage is TRBV5-1 and J usage is TRBJ2-5; the D is unclear. The CDR3 coding sequence is TGCGCCAGCAGCTGGTCCCCCCAAGAGACCCAGTACTTC. It translates to CASSWSPQETQYF.